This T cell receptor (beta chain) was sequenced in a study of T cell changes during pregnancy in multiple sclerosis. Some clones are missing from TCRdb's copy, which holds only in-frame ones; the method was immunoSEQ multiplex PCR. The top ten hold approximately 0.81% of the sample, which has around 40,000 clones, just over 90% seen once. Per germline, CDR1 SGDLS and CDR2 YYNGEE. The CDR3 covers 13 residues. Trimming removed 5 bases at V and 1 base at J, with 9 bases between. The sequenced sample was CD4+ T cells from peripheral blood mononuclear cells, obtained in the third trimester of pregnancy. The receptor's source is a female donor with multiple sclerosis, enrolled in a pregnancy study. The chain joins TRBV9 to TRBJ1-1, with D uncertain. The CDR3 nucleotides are TGTGCCAGCAGTACGACTCAGAACACTGAAGCTTTCTTT. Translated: CASSTTQNTEAFF.